Shown below are 13 T cell receptor beta chains from a single sample sequenced in a study of PD-1 blockade in classical Hodgkin lymphoma. Sequencing used immunoSEQ multiplex PCR; TCRdb keeps in-frame clones, though not all of them. The table includes 90,000 to 140,000 clones, roughly nine tenths detected once. Indicated time point: cycle 4 day 1 (C4D1), after 6 weeks of nivolumab. Autologous stem cell transplantation was followed by relapse in every patient, and brentuximab vedotin exposure varied. The sample here was peripheral blood mononuclear cells (PBMCs), taken before the fourth cycle of nivolumab. Source of these receptors: a human donor with classical Hodgkin lymphoma.

The rearrangement joins TRBV6-5 to TRBJ2-7; 10 positions match TRBD1. Germline-derived CDR1 and CDR2 are MNHEY and SVGAGI. V lost 6 bases and J lost 2; bases outside the gene matches: 7. This CDR3 is built from 15 residues. In nucleotides, the CDR3 is TGTGCCAGCAGCCAGGGACAGGGGACCCCCTACGAGCAGTACTTC. Amino acid sequence: CASSQGQGTPYEQYF.

The V call is TRBV28, the J call TRBJ1-4, with D perhaps TRBD1 (5 bases). CDR1 and CDR2 from the germline V gene are MDHEN and SYDVKM. V was clipped by 6 bases and J by 4 bases, with 15 bases between them. There are 15 residues in the CDR3. The CDR3 DNA is TGTGCCAGCAGCCTAACAGGAAATCTTAATGAAAAACTGTTTTTT. The encoded protein is CASSLTGNLNEKLFF.

The rearrangement links TRBV28 to TRBJ1-1; the D is unclear. The CDR3 runs 15 residues. Trimming pared 5 bases from V and 0 bases from J, leaving 13 bases between. Germline V lookup: CDR1 MDHEN, CDR2 SYDVKM. Here the CDR3 reads CASSVPRELNTEAFF. The CDR3 nucleotides are TGTGCCAGCAGTGTCCCAAGGGAGTTGAACACTGAAGCTTTCTTT.

This clone was recorded only once. The chain employs TRBV5-4 and TRBJ2-7; 8 bases align to TRBD2. Germline V gene sequence: CDR1 SGHNT, CDR2 YYREEE (reference sequence). Losses at the gene ends were 4 bases for V and 2 bases for J; bases not matched to a gene: 8. The CDR3 contains 15 residues. This CDR3 is CASSDRSGRAYEQYF. The DNA of the CDR3 is TGTGCCAGCAGCGACCGAAGCGGGAGAGCCTACGAGCAGTACTTC. Combining the CDR3 with reference TRBV5-4 and TRBJ2-7 gives the whole variable domain ETGVTQSPTHLIKTRGQQVTLRCSSQSGHNTVSWYQQALGQGPQFIFQYYREEENGRGNFPPRFSGLQFPNYSSELNVNALELDDSALYLCASSDRSGRAYEQYFGPGTRLTVT.

This clone has only a few counts. The rearrangement joins TRBV11-3 to TRBJ2-6; D uncertain. CDR3 length: 13 residues. V dropped 8 bases and J dropped 4 bases, with 9 bases sitting between them. Germline CDR1 and CDR2: SGHNT and YENEEA. This CDR3 is CASSRKGANVLTF. DNA for the CDR3: TGTGCCAGCTCCCGGAAAGGGGCCAACGTCCTGACTTTC. Variable domain in full (rest from reference TRBV11-3 and TRBJ2-6): EAGVVQSPRYKIIEKKQPVAFWCNPISGHNTLYWYLQNLGQGPELLIRYENEEAVDDSQLPKDRFSAERLKGVDSTLKIQPAELGDSAVYLCASSRKGANVLTFGAGSRLTVL.

The chain combines TRBV9 with TRBJ2-7, with 9 bases lining up with TRBD1. Germline V gives CDR1 SGDLS, CDR2 YYNGEE. The CDR3 extends over 15 amino acids. V lost 3 bases, J lost 2 bases, and 6 bases stayed unmatched. This CDR3 reads CASSARTGAAYEQYF. CDR3 DNA: TGTGCCAGCAGCGCCCGGACAGGGGCAGCCTACGAGCAGTACTTC.

This clone appeared a few times. The chain recombines TRBV6-1 with TRBJ1-1, with 8 positions matching TRBD1. Per germline, CDR1 MNHNS and CDR2 SASEGT. V dropped 4 bases and J dropped 4; count of bases not matched to a gene: 2. This CDR3 is 13 amino acids long. Here the CDR3 DNA reads TGTGCCAGCAGTGGGACAGGGCGCACTGAAGCTTTCTTT. It encodes CASSGTGRTEAFF.

The J gene is TRBJ2-7, the V gene TRBV11-2; D may be TRBD2 (6 bases). Germline V CDR1 and CDR2: SGHAT, FQNNGV. The CDR3 is made up of 16 amino acids. Trimming removed 1 base at V and 0 bases at J, with 13 bases between. The CDR3 nucleotides are TGTGCCAGCAGCTTAGCCCTAGCGATCAGCTCCTACGAGCAGTACTTC. It encodes CASSLALAISSYEQYF.

The V and J genes are TRBV7-2 and TRBJ2-1; 7 positions match TRBD2. CDR3 length: 18 amino acids. The J segment lost 2 bases and the V segment lost 2 bases, leaving 12 bases of the junction unmatched. Germline lookup yields CDR1 SGHTA and CDR2 FQGNSA. CDR3 sequence reads: CASSLLTPLAAAYNEQFF. CDR3 sequence (DNA): TGTGCCAGCAGCTTATTGACCCCGCTAGCGGCGGCCTACAATGAGCAGTTCTTC.

The rearrangement joins TRBV30 to TRBJ2-7; the match to TRBD1 covers 9 bases. After removal of 0 bases from V and 6 bases from J, the junction contained 12 bases not matched to a gene. This CDR3 comprises 16 residues. CDR1 and CDR2 (germline): GTSNPN, SVGIG (reference sequence). This CDR3 is CAWSVLWGQGFGEQYF. In DNA form, the CDR3 reads TGTGCCTGGAGTGTACTCTGGGGACAGGGCTTCGGCGAGCAGTACTTC.

The V gene is TRBV5-1, the J gene TRBJ2-3, with 12 positions matching TRBD2. This CDR3 has 16 residues. Germline lookup yields CDR1 SGHRS and CDR2 YFSETQ. The ends lost 0 bases at V and 6 bases at J; junction bases unmatched: 5. CDR3 nucleotide sequence: TGCGCCAGCAGCTTGGTTCTAGCGGGAGGGCAGGATACGCAGTATTTT. Its protein is CASSLVLAGGQDTQYF.

The chain combines TRBV5-4 with TRBJ1-5; perhaps TRBD1 as D (5 bases). The length of the CDR3 is 14 residues. The germline gives CDR1 SGHNT, CDR2 YYREEE (reference sequence). V lost 2 bases and J lost 5, with 11 bases in between. The CDR3 is CASSFMGGDQPQHF. CDR3 coding DNA: TGTGCCAGCAGCTTCATGGGGGGGGATCAGCCCCAGCATTTT.

The V and J genes are TRBV11-2 and TRBJ2-5, with TRBD2 matching over 9 bases. The CDR3 is 19 residues long. The junction had 15 bases not matched to a gene; V was cut back by 0 bases and J by 4 bases. Germline CDR1 and CDR2: SGHAT and FQNNGV. DNA for the CDR3: TGTGCCAGCAGCTTAGAGCGTGGGGCTAGCGGGGTCTGGTCAGAGACCCAGTACTTC. This translates into CASSLERGASGVWSETQYF.